Below, 22 T cell receptor beta chains from the same sample are listed, as sequenced in a study of T cells after yellow fever vaccination. TCRdb reprocessed the 5' RACE reads via MiXCR and lists one record per CDR3 protein. Of hundreds of thousands of distinct CDR3 sequences listed, approximately 12% were seen once; the top ten hold around 3%. The sequencing here drew on CD4+ T cells sorted from PBMCs, taken 15 days after the yellow fever booster vaccination. The source is a man younger than 35 who received the YFV17D yellow fever vaccine.

This clonotype was picked up a small number of times. The rearrangement links TRBV5-1 to TRBJ2-1; TRBD1 agrees at 7 bases. CDR3 size: 14 residues. Per the germline V gene, CDR1 is SGHRS and CDR2 is YFSETQ. Trimming at V came to 1 base and at J to 5 bases, leaving 3 bases not matched to a gene. CDR3 region: CASSLQGVDNEQFF. As DNA, the CDR3 is TGCGCCAGCAGCTTGCAGGGGGTCGACAATGAGCAGTTCTTC. Full variable domain (remainder filled in from reference TRBV5-1 and TRBJ2-1): KAGVTQTPRYLIKTRGQQVTLSCSPISGHRSVSWYQQTPGQGLQFLFEYFSETQRNKGNFPGRFSGRQFSNSRSEMNVSTLELGDSALYLCASSLQGVDNEQFFGPGTRLTVL.

This clonotype was detected a few times. The chain is built from TRBV6-1 and TRBJ2-7; the D gene is possibly TRBD1 (5 bases). This CDR3 is 13 amino acids long. The germline CDR1 and CDR2 sequences are MNHNS and SASEGT. V was trimmed by 3 bases and J by 4 bases, leaving 10 bases between them. The CDR3 nucleotides are TGTGCCAGCAGTGACTACAGGATATACGAGCAGTACGTC. Its translation is CASSDYRIYEQYV.

This chain joins TRBV15 and TRBJ2-6; D possibly corresponds to TRBD1 (5 bases). V was clipped by 2 bases and J by 1 base, with 6 bases between them. This CDR3 is built from 15 residues. Germline loops: CDR1 LNHNV, CDR2 YYDKDF (reference sequence). The CDR3 region is CATSRPGSGANVLTF. In nucleotides, the CDR3 is TGTGCCACCAGCAGACCAGGGTCTGGGGCCAACGTCCTGACTTTC.

This clonotype appeared a few times. The gene calls are TRBV7-8 and TRBJ1-5, with D perhaps matching TRBD1 (5 bases). The germline CDR1 and CDR2 sequences are SGHVS and FQNEAQ. V was pared by 1 base and J by 6 bases, with 13 bases between. The CDR3 totals 15 residues. CDR3 nucleotides: TGTGCCAGCAGCTTAGGGGGCTCTAGGGGTCAGCCCCAGCATTTT. It specifies CASSLGGSRGQPQHF.

This clonotype was counted many times. The chain joins TRBV7-8 to TRBJ2-4; D ambiguous. Germline V lookup: CDR1 SGHVS, CDR2 FQNEAQ. Trimming took off 2 bases at V and 7 bases at J, with 9 bases between the two ends. The CDR3 totals 13 residues. CDR3 nucleotides: TGTGCCAGCAGCTTATTGGCGAAGAACATTCAGTACTTC. It specifies CASSLLAKNIQYF.

In nucleotides, the CDR3 is TGTGCCAGCAGCCAACTCGACAGATCGAACACCGGGGAGCTGTTTTTT. This gives the protein CASSQLDRSNTGELFF. The chain employs TRBV14 and TRBJ2-2; D is perhaps TRBD1 (5 bases). The germline V gene has CDR1 SGHDN and CDR2 FVKESK. CDR3 length equals 16 residues. V was shortened by 2 bases and J by 0 bases, with 10 bases between the two germline ends. Together with reference TRBV14 and TRBJ2-2, the CDR3 gives the full variable domain: EAGVTQFPSHSVIEKGQTVTLRCDPISGHDNLYWYRRVMGKEIKFLLHFVKESKQDESGMPNNRFLAERTGGTYSTLKVQPAELEDSGVYFCASSQLDRSNTGELFFGEGSRLTVL.

This clonotype was counted a few times. This sequence joins TRBV10-3 and TRBJ1-6; D possibly corresponds to TRBD1 (5 bases). Trimming left V 0 bases short and J 7 bases short, with 7 bases between. Germline V lookup: CDR1 ENHRY, CDR2 SYGVKD. The CDR3 consists of 14 residues. The CDR3 reads CAISESGENSPLHF. The DNA of the CDR3 is TGTGCCATCAGTGAGTCAGGGGAGAATTCACCCCTCCACTTT.

This clonotype was seen only a few times. CDR3 residues: CASSFGGPATDTQYF. As DNA, the CDR3 is TGTGCCAGCAGCTTCGGGGGGCCAGCGACAGATACGCAGTATTTT. The chain employs TRBV7-9 and TRBJ2-3; maybe TRBD2 (7 bases). This CDR3 is built from 15 residues. Germline CDR1 reads SEHNR; CDR2 reads FQNEAQ (reference sequence). V gave up 3 bases and J gave up 3 bases, with 13 bases separating them.

The CDR3 here is CASSKAWDRGPHEQYF. The CDR3 region has the DNA TGCGCCAGCAGCAAAGCATGGGACAGGGGACCTCACGAGCAGTACTTC. The chain carries TRBV5-1 and TRBJ2-7; TRBD1 matches 10 bases. The length of the CDR3 is 16 residues. Germline V gene sequence: CDR1 SGHRS, CDR2 YFSETQ. V shed 4 bases and J 5 bases; nucleotides not matched to a gene: 12.

This clonotype was picked up many times. This chain links TRBV27 with TRBJ2-5; no definite D call. V gave up 4 bases and J gave up 5 bases, with 11 bases separating them. The V gene's germline CDR1 is MNHEY and CDR2 SMNVEV (reference sequence). CDR3 length equals 13 residues. CDR3 DNA sequence: TGTGCCAGCAGTTCCCGAGTTCGGGAGACCCAGTACTTC. It encodes CASSSRVRETQYF.

V usage is TRBV5-6 and J usage is TRBJ2-2; tentatively, D is TRBD1 or TRBD2 (5 bases each). The germline V and J ends were trimmed by 3 bases and 6 bases, with 12 bases remaining between them. This CDR3 has 14 amino acids. Germline CDR1 is SGHDT and CDR2 is YYEEEE. The chain's CDR3 is CASSYSLGAGELFF. CDR3 DNA sequence: TGTGCCAGCAGCTACTCGTTGGGGGCCGGGGAGCTGTTTTTT.

This clonotype was counted only a few times. The rearrangement links TRBV7-2 to TRBJ2-3; 10 bases align to TRBD2. This CDR3 spans 16 amino acids. Looked up from germline, CDR1 is SGHTA and CDR2 is FQGNSA. Trimming took 3 bases from V and 3 from J; bases not matched to a gene: 6. CDR3: CASSFQAGGETDTQYF. In DNA, the CDR3 is TGTGCCAGCAGCTTTCAAGCGGGGGGGGAGACAGATACGCAGTATTTT. The full variable domain, completed using reference TRBV7-2 and TRBJ2-3, is GAGVSQSPSNKVTEKGKDVELRCDPISGHTALYWYRQSLGQGLEFLIYFQGNSAPDKSGLPSDRFSAERTGGSVSTLTIQRTQQEDSAVYLCASSFQAGGETDTQYFGPGTRLTVL.

The chain combines TRBV20-1 with TRBJ1-4; TRBD1 is a possible D gene (5 bases). The CDR3 is made up of 14 amino acids. The germline V gene encodes CDR1 DFQATT and CDR2 SNEGSKA (reference sequence). V was clipped by 5 bases and J by 2 bases, with 12 bases between them. CDR3 residues: CSADGTATNEKLFF. The CDR3 DNA follows: TGCAGTGCTGACGGGACGGCTACTAATGAAAAACTGTTTTTT.

This clonotype was detected ten times or more. This chain connects TRBV7-9 to TRBJ2-3; tentatively, D is TRBD1 or TRBD2 (5 bases each). V dropped 2 bases and J dropped 2 bases, with 11 bases sitting between them. CDR3 length: 15 residues. CDR1 and CDR2 (germline): SEHNR, FQNEAQ (reference sequence). CDR3 amino acids: CASSLSGGTTDTQYF. CDR3 DNA: TGTGCCAGCAGCTTATCGGGTGGGACCACAGATACGCAGTATTTT. The full variable domain, its missing parts supplied by reference TRBV7-9 and TRBJ2-3, is DTGVSQNPRHKITKRGQNVTFRCDPISEHNRLYWYRQTLGQGPEFLTYFQNEAQLEKSRLLSDRFSAERPKGSFSTLEIQRTEQGDSAMYLCASSLSGGTTDTQYFGPGTRLTVL.

The J gene is TRBJ2-5, the V gene TRBV18; 8 positions match TRBD2. Unmatched junction bases numbered 8, after V lost 5 bases and J lost 3 bases. CDR1 is KGHSH, CDR2 LQKENI, per germline. CDR3 length equals 15 residues. In nucleotides, the CDR3 is TGTGCCAGCTCAAAGACTAGAGCGGGGGAAGAGACCCAGTACTTC. Translated: CASSKTRAGEETQYF.

The V and J genes are TRBV10-3 and TRBJ2-7; maybe TRBD2 (6 bases). The ends were cut back, 10 bases at V and 3 bases at J, with 19 bases in the middle. The CDR3 is 14 amino acids. Germline CDR1 reads ENHRY; CDR2 reads SYGVKD. CDR3 loop: CASDPGLPNYEQYF. In DNA form, the CDR3 reads TGTGCCAGTGACCCGGGACTTCCTAACTACGAGCAGTACTTC.

This clonotype appeared a few times. The CDR3 DNA follows: TGTGCCAGCAGCGTAGGGACTAGCTGGCGCGAGCAGTACTTC. Translated, it gives CASSVGTSWREQYF. The chain carries TRBV11-2 and TRBJ2-7; 9 bases line up with TRBD2. This CDR3 spans 14 amino acids. V shed 5 bases and J 6 bases; nucleotides not matched to a gene: 8. CDR1 is SGHAT, CDR2 FQNNGV, per germline.

This clonotype was seen only a few times. The V and J genes are TRBV6-5 and TRBJ1-3; TRBD1 is a possible D gene (6 bases). CDR3 size: 16 residues. The V gene lost 0 bases and the J gene lost 2 bases, with 11 bases spanning the gap. Germline-derived CDR1 and CDR2 are MNHEY and SVGAGI. CDR3 region: CASSYSAGAAGNTIYF. The CDR3 coding sequence is TGTGCCAGCAGTTACTCGGCAGGGGCGGCTGGAAACACCATATATTTT.

This rearrangement joins TRBV5-1 to TRBJ2-1, with 14 bases fitting TRBD2. CDR3 size: 16 residues. J was trimmed by 6 bases and V by 0 bases; bases with no gene match: 2. Per the germline V gene, CDR1 is SGHRS and CDR2 is YFSETQ. In DNA form, the CDR3 reads TGCGCCAGCAGCTTGGGAGGACTAGCGGGGGGCAATGAGCAGTTCTTC. It encodes CASSLGGLAGGNEQFF.

There are many counts of this clonotype. At one end the junction does not follow the germline gene, possibly because of a read error. The chain joins TRBV5-1 to TRBJ2-2; no reliable D call. The CDR3 loop spans 14 amino acids. CDR1 is SGHRS, CDR2 YFSETQ, per germline. CDR3 DNA: TGCGCCAGCAGCCCCCCGACCTACACGGGGGAGCTGTTTTTT. As protein: CASSPPTYTGELFF.

This clonotype turned up a few times. This CDR3 is CATSRGQSIGEQYV. The CDR3 nucleotides are TGTGCCACCAGCAGGGGACAGTCAATTGGCGAGCAGTACGTC. The rearrangement joins TRBV15 to TRBJ2-7; 7 nucleotides align to TRBD1. This CDR3 is 14 amino acids long. From germline, CDR1 is LNHNV and CDR2 YYDKDF (reference sequence). V trimming: 3 bases; J trimming: 6 bases; junction bases outside the gene matches: 8.

In its sample, this clonotype was seen a few times. DNA for the CDR3: TGTGCCAGCAGCACGGGACTAGCGGGGCACTACGAGCAGTACGTC. Residues: CASSTGLAGHYEQYV. J is TRBJ2-7 and V is TRBV7-9; 13 bases align to TRBD2. This CDR3 is 15 amino acids long. Germline assignment: CDR1 SEHNR and CDR2 FQNEAQ (reference sequence). V was clipped by 5 bases and J by 3 bases; unmatched bases: 4.